These T cell receptor beta chains were read from a single sample in a study of shared clonotypes between healthy human individuals. The table came from immunoSEQ multiplex PCR; TCRdb's copy has only in-frame clones and leaves some out. The sample has around 1,000,000 clones, 70% to 85% seen once. Sequencing was done on a sample of memory CD4+ T cells from PBMCs. The source is a man aged 18 to 29 in good health. Some clones in this sample may be carry-over from other donors' samples. Each CDR3 is given with its conserved first and last residue. The D gene is left open where the match is weak. Clone sizes are given selectively: once, few, many, or a class where the clone is expanded.

TGTGCCAGCAGCTTACGTTGGAACAGCGGGAACACTGAAGCTTTCTTT	CASSLRWNSGNTEAFF	.	TRBJ1-1	.	TRBV7-9
TGTGCCAGCAGCCAGCTTTCCGGTGGCTACACCTTC	CASSQLSGGYTF	once	TRBJ1-2	.	TRBV14
TGTGCCAGCAGCTTAGCCCGGACTGGCCAAGAGACCCAGTACTTC	CASSLARTGQETQYF	.	TRBJ2-5	.	TRBV7-9
TGTGCCAGCAGCCAAGCCCAGGGCGGAACCCAGTACTTC	CASSQAQGGTQYF	.	TRBJ2-5	.	TRBV14
TGTGCCAGCAGCTTGATCGGGACATCGGATGCTTTCTTT	CASSLIGTSDAFF	.	TRBJ1-1	.	TRBV13
TGTGCCACCAGCAGGGGACAGAGAAATCAGCCCCAGCATTTT	CATSRGQRNQPQHF	once	TRBJ1-5	TRBD1	TRBV15
TGTGCCAGCAGTAAGGACGGAAGCACTGAAGCTTTCTTT	CASSKDGSTEAFF	.	TRBJ1-1	.	TRBV27
TGTGCCAGCAGCTCCGTGGGCACAGGGGAGGCAGAGCAGTACTTC	CASSSVGTGEAEQYF	.	TRBJ2-7	.	TRBV7-2
TGCGCCAGCAGCCCCCAGACAGGGTCCCTCTCCTACGAGCAGTACTTC	CASSPQTGSLSYEQYF	few	TRBJ2-7	TRBD1	TRBV5-1
TGTGCCAGCAGCTTACAGGGGGATACCCAAGCTTTCTTT	CASSLQGDTQAFF	.	TRBJ1-1	TRBD1	TRBV7-3
TGTGCCAGCAGCGTAGTCGGGCGGCACGCCTACAATGAGCAGTTCTTC	CASSVVGRHAYNEQFF	.	TRBJ2-1	.	TRBV9
TGTGCCAGCTCACTTCTTAGCGGAATGCCCTACAATGAGCAGTTCTTC	CASSLLSGMPYNEQFF	.	TRBJ2-1	.	TRBV18
TGTGCCAGCAGCTTGGGACTAGCGCTATACAATGAGCAGTTCTTC	CASSLGLALYNEQFF	.	TRBJ2-1	TRBD2	TRBV5-4
TGTGCCAGCAGTGACGAGGGAGGACTAGCAGGAGATACGCAGTATTTT	CASSDEGGLAGDTQYF	.	TRBJ2-3	TRBD2	TRBV6-1
TGTGCCAGCAGGGCAGACAGGGAGAATGGCTACACCTTC	CASRADRENGYTF	few	TRBJ1-2	TRBD1	TRBV2
TGCAGCGCCCGGAGGGGGCAGGACGAAAAACTGTTTTTT	CSARRGQDEKLFF	many	TRBJ1-4	TRBD1	TRBV29-1
TGTGCCAGCAGCTTAGCGGGAGATGAAAAACTGTTTTTT	CASSLAGDEKLFF	.	TRBJ1-4	.	TRBV7-9
TGTGCCAGCAGTTCAACTAGCGGGAGCACAGATACGCAGTATTTT	CASSSTSGSTDTQYF	.	TRBJ2-3	TRBD2	TRBV11-2
TGTGCCTGGAGTCCAACTACTCTTCGGGAGCAGTACTTC	CAWSPTTLREQYF	.	TRBJ2-7	.	TRBV30
TGTGCCAGCAGTGACTACCTAGCGGGACGGTACGAGCAGTACTTC	CASSDYLAGRYEQYF	few	TRBJ2-7	TRBD2	TRBV27
TGTGCCAGCAATGGACTAGCGGGAGGATCATCGGGCGAGCAGTACTTC	CASNGLAGGSSGEQYF	once	TRBJ2-7	TRBD2	TRBV2
TGTGCCAGCAGTCGGGACAGGGATTATGGCTACACCTTC	CASSRDRDYGYTF	.	TRBJ1-2	TRBD1	TRBV6-5
TGCAGCGTTGAAGCCCGACTAGCGGGAAACAATGAGCAGTTCTTC	CSVEARLAGNNEQFF	.	TRBJ2-1	TRBD2	TRBV29-1
TGTGCCAGCAGCGTGGACAGGGCGTCCCACGAGCAGTACTTC	CASSVDRASHEQYF	.	TRBJ2-7	TRBD1	TRBV2
TGTGCCAGCAGCCAAGACCTGGAGGACGAGCAGTACTTC	CASSQDLEDEQYF	.	TRBJ2-7	.	TRBV14
TGTGCCAGCAGTGCGGACAGATGGGATGAAAAACTGTTTTTT	CASSADRWDEKLFF	.	TRBJ1-4	.	TRBV2
TGCAGCGTTGAAAGGCAGGGCCAGAACACTGAAGCTTTCTTT	CSVERQGQNTEAFF	few	TRBJ1-1	.	TRBV29-1